This passage covers 2 T cell receptor beta chains from one sample sequenced in a study of blood T cell repertoires in COVID-19. Sequenced by immunoSEQ multiplex PCR; TCRdb stores in-frame clones only, minus some. Of roughly 100,000 clones listed, 70% to 90% are singletons. The sample was peripheral blood. These TCRs come from a middle-aged man with active or convalescent COVID-19.

The rearrangement links TRBV13 to TRBJ1-4, with 8 bases identical to TRBD1. With V trimmed by 0 bases and J by 4 bases, 4 bases remained unmatched. The CDR3 is 16 amino acids. CDR1 and CDR2 (germline): PRHDT, FYEKMQ (reference sequence). CDR3 DNA: TGTGCCAGCAGCTTAGGGCCAGGGGGCGATAATGAAAAACTGTTTTTT. Its protein product is CASSLGPGGDNEKLFF.

The DNA for the CDR3 is TGTGCCAGCAGCTTAGCCAGCAGCTGGCAGGCAGATAATTCACCCCTCCACTTT. Amino acid sequence: CASSLASSWQADNSPLHF. V usage is TRBV11-2 and J usage is TRBJ1-6, with D unclear. This CDR3 spans 18 amino acids. Germline CDR1 reads SGHAT; CDR2 reads FQNNGV. With 1 base removed from V and 5 bases from J, the gap between germline ends came to 18 bases.